This is a list of T cell receptor beta chains from one sample in a study of shared clonotypes between healthy human individuals. Assay used: immunoSEQ multiplex PCR; TCRdb lists only in-frame clones, some missing. This sample has roughly 2.5 million clones, with roughly 92% found just once. The material sequenced was naive CD4+ T cells sorted from blood. These receptors all stem from a man between 18 and 29 years old in good health. The CDR3 runs from the conserved cysteine through the conserved F or W. Each record gives: J gene, clone size, V gene, D gene, CDR3 DNA, CDR3 protein. A D gene is named only where the DNA matches it firmly. Clone size appears in some rows only: once, few, many, or a class for an expanded clone.

>TRBJ2-1|NA|TRBV6-5|NA
TGTGCCAGCAGTTACAGGCAGTCCTACAATGAGCAGTTCTTC
CASSYRQSYNEQFF
>TRBJ2-3|NA|TRBV9|NA
TGTGCCAGCAGCGTAGATGAGGGTGCTAGCACAGATACGCAGTATTTT
CASSVDEGASTDTQYF
>TRBJ2-2|NA|TRBV5-5|NA
TGTGCCAGCGGACTTGGACTGTTGCCCGGGGAGCTGTTTTTT
CASGLGLLPGELFF
>TRBJ2-7|NA|TRBV7-8|TRBD2
TGTGCCAGCAGCTTAGAACTAGCGGGAATCGGCGAGCAGTACTTC
CASSLELAGIGEQYF
>TRBJ2-2|NA|TRBV6-5|TRBD2
TGTGCCAGCAGTCCTAGCGGGAGTGGTGTCGGGGAGCTGTTTTTT
CASSPSGSGVGELFF
>TRBJ2-7|NA|TRBV2|TRBD1
TGTGCCAGCAGGGACAGGTCGGGGGAGCAGTACTTC
CASRDRSGEQYF
>TRBJ2-1|NA|TRBV13|TRBD1
TGTGCCAGCAGCCTAAGAAGACAGGGGGCGTTGTTCTTC
CASSLRRQGALFF
>TRBJ2-5|NA|TRBV30|NA
TGTGCCTGGAGGGGGGTGTCGCAGCCCGGGACCCAGTACTTC
CAWRGVSQPGTQYF
>TRBJ2-3|NA|TRBV19|NA
TGTGCCAGTAGTTGGACGGGTACGGGAGATACGCAGTATTTT
CASSWTGTGDTQYF
>TRBJ2-3|once|TRBV11-3|TRBD1
TGTGCCAGCAGCTTAGATCCCTCGACAGGGAAGGATACGCAGTATTTT
CASSLDPSTGKDTQYF
>TRBJ1-2|NA|TRBV6-1|NA
TGTGCCAGCAGGGAGGTCGGTGGTTTATATGGCTACACCTTC
CASREVGGLYGYTF
>TRBJ1-1|NA|TRBV6-5|TRBD1
TGTGCCAGCAGTTACTATAGGACAGGGAACACTGAAGCTTTCTTT
CASSYYRTGNTEAFF
>TRBJ2-3|NA|TRBV11-2|NA
TGTGCCAGCAGCTTACCGCAGGGGTGGTGGGACACAGATACGCAGTATTTT
CASSLPQGWWDTDTQYF
>TRBJ2-7|once|TRBV5-6|NA
TGTGCCAGCAGCTTCTCCGGGGTCTACGAGCAGTACTTC
CASSFSGVYEQYF
>TRBJ1-1|NA|TRBV6-6|NA
TGTGCCAGCAGGTCAGGGGTAGGTGAAGCTTTCTTT
CASRSGVGEAFF
>TRBJ1-1|NA|TRBV6-6|NA
TGTGCCAGCAGTCGGGGAGAAAGTTCTGAAGCTTTCTTT
CASSRGESSEAFF
>TRBJ2-1|NA|TRBV29-1|NA
TGCAGCGTTGGCACAAAGTTAGCGTCCTACAATGAGCAGTTCTTC
CSVGTKLASYNEQFF
>TRBJ1-2|NA|TRBV28|NA
TGTGCCAGCATGTCCTTTAACTATGGCTACACCTTC
CASMSFNYGYTF